This TCR beta chain was captured by sequencing in a study of blood T cell repertoires in COVID-19. In germline, CDR1 is SGHRS, CDR2 YFSETQ. V lost 4 bases, J lost 5 bases, and 8 bases stayed unmatched. The CDR3 has 15 residues. Only in-frame clones appear in the TCRdb table, and some are missing; sequencing was by immunoSEQ multiplex PCR. The sample lists 100,000 to 150,000 clones, 80% to 85% seen once, with about an eighth in the top ten. Sequenced sample: peripheral blood. The chain couples TRBV5-1 to TRBJ1-1; TRBD1 matches 10 bases. The receptor was derived from a woman aged 25 to 39 who had recovered from COVID-19. The CDR3 coding sequence is TGCGCCAGCAGCGGTGGGGGACAGGGGACTACTGAAGCTTTCTTT. Its protein product is CASSGGGQGTTEAFF.